These 11 T cell receptor beta chains share one sample of origin, sequenced in a study of blood T cell repertoires in COVID-19. Using immunoSEQ multiplex PCR, the repertoire was profiled, and TCRdb retains in-frame clones only, with some absent. Of about 220,000 clones in the sample, roughly 84% are singletons; the top ten hold about 2.9%. The sample was peripheral blood. These receptors all come from a woman aged 25 to 45 who had recovered from COVID-19.

The chain carries TRBV23-1 and TRBJ2-1, with D perhaps TRBD2 (6 bases). TRBV23-1 is an ORF; its function is uncertain. V was shortened by 2 bases and J by 3 bases, with 17 bases between the two germline ends. The CDR3 runs to 17 residues. The CDR3, as DNA: TGCGCCAGCAGTCAAAATTACGGGGGAAGTAACTACAATGAGCAGTTCTTC. This gives the protein CASSQNYGGSNYNEQFF.

This clone appeared a few times. This chain joins TRBV9 and TRBJ2-5, with 10 positions matching TRBD2. V lost 3 bases and J lost 5; bases outside the gene matches: 10. Germline CDR1 and CDR2: SGDLS and YYNGEE. The CDR3 totals 16 residues. The CDR3 DNA follows: TGTGCCAGCAGCGCTCGTGGTCCTAGCGGGAGTGAGACCCAGTACTTC. This encodes CASSARGPSGSETQYF.

This clone has a handful of counts. The J gene is TRBJ2-1, the V gene TRBV19, with 11 nucleotides matching TRBD2. V lost 6 bases and J lost 5; bases outside the gene matches: 15. The CDR3 runs to 18 residues. Looked up from germline, CDR1 is LNHDA and CDR2 is SQIVND (reference sequence). The DNA of the CDR3 is TGTGCCAGTAGCCACCTGGGGACTAGCGGCCCCCACGACAATGAGCAGTTCTTC. Its protein product is CASSHLGTSGPHDNEQFF.

The gene calls are TRBV9 and TRBJ1-1, with TRBD1 matching 8 bases. This CDR3 region has 15 residues. From germline, CDR1 is SGDLS and CDR2 YYNGEE. V shed 4 bases, J shed 0 bases, and the junction held 5 bases outside the gene matches. The CDR3 coding sequence is TGTGCCAGCAGCCCCGGACAGGGCTTGAACACTGAAGCTTTCTTT. Protein sequence: CASSPGQGLNTEAFF.

This clone was found a few times. V usage is TRBV6-5 and J usage is TRBJ1-6; 7 nucleotides match TRBD1. With V trimmed by 6 bases and J by 8 bases, 10 bases remained unmatched. CDR3 length: 15 amino acids. Per the germline V gene, CDR1 is MNHEY and CDR2 is SVGAGI. Written as DNA, the CDR3 is TGTGCCAGCAGGGCAGACAGGGAAGGAGATTCACCCCTCCACTTT. This sequence encodes CASRADREGDSPLHF.

This clone was detected only a few times. The chain combines TRBV6-5 with TRBJ2-4; TRBD1 might be the D (5 bases). The CDR3 covers 15 residues. The germline CDR1 and CDR2 sequences are MNHEY and SVGAGI. V was clipped by 6 bases and J by 2 bases, with 14 bases between them. The CDR3 loop reads CASRKATGTKNIQYF. The CDR3 bases are TGTGCCAGCAGAAAAGCTACAGGTACCAAAAACATTCAGTACTTC.

Comments on this clone: An end of the junction does not agree with germline; a read error may underlie this. The chain carries TRBV5-1 and TRBJ2-1; 7 positions match TRBD2. CDR1 is SGHRS, CDR2 YFSETQ, per germline. The length of the CDR3 is 16 residues. CDR3 loop: CASSLGGSYPYNEQFF. For the CDR3, the DNA is TGCGCCAGCAGTTTGGGAGGGAGCTACCCCTACAATGAGCAGTTCTTC. The whole variable domain, filled in from reference TRBV5-1 and TRBJ2-1, reads KAGVTQTPRYLIKTRGQQVTLSCSPISGHRSVSWYQQTPGQGLQFLFEYFSETQRNKGNFPGRFSGRQFSNSRSEMNVSTLELGDSALYLCASSLGGSYPYNEQFFGPGTRLTVL.

The chain joins TRBV7-8 to TRBJ1-2, with 7 nucleotides matching TRBD1. There are 17 residues in the CDR3. The V segment lost 0 bases and the J segment 2 bases; nucleotides outside the gene matches: 9. Per germline, CDR1 SGHVS and CDR2 FQNEAQ. The CDR3 DNA follows: TGTGCCAGCAGCTTAGCGCCTCATCAGGGGGGAAACTATGGCTACACCTTC. Amino acids: CASSLAPHQGGNYGYTF.

This clone was seen a few times. The chain couples TRBV5-4 to TRBJ1-4, with 7 nucleotides matching TRBD1. V trimming: 0 bases; J trimming: 4 bases; junction bases outside the gene matches: 3. The CDR3 length is 15 residues. Germline assignment: CDR1 SGHNT and CDR2 YYREEE (reference sequence). The CDR3 protein is CASSLGQGGNEKLFF. CDR3 DNA sequence: TGTGCCAGCAGCTTGGGACAGGGAGGTAATGAAAAACTGTTTTTT.

The chain recombines TRBV14 with TRBJ2-1; TRBD2 matches at 11 bases. In germline, CDR1 is SGHDN, CDR2 FVKESK. This CDR3 spans 17 amino acids. V shed 0 bases and J 10 bases; nucleotides not matched to a gene: 11. This CDR3 is CASSQEFGTSGLREQFF. DNA of the CDR3: TGTGCCAGCAGCCAAGAGTTCGGGACTAGCGGCTTGCGGGAGCAGTTCTTC.

The chain uses TRBV11-3 and TRBJ1-4; weak D call: TRBD1 (5 bases). This CDR3 is 16 amino acids long. V was shortened by 5 bases and J by 2 bases, with 15 bases between the two germline ends. In germline, CDR1 is SGHNT, CDR2 YENEEA. In DNA, the CDR3 is TGTGCCAGCAGCCCTCTCTCAGGGCGGACTAATGAAAAACTGTTTTTT. As protein: CASSPLSGRTNEKLFF.